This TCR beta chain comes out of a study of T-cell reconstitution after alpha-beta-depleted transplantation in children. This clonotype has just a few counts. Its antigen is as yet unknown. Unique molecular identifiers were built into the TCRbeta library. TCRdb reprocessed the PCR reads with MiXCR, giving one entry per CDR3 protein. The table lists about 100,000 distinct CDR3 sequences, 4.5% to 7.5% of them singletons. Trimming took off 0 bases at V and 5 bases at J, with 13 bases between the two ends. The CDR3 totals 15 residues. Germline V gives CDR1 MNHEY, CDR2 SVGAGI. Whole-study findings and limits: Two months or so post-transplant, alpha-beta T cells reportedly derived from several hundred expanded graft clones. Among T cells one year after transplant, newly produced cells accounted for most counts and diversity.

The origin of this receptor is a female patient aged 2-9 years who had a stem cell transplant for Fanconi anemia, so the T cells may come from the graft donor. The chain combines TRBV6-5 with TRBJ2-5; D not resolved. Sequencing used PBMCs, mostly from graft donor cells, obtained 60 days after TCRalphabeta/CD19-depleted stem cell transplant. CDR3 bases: TGTGCCAGCAGTTACTCGAGACTTCCCGGGGAGACCCAGTACTTC. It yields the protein CASSYSRLPGETQYF.